This T cell receptor beta chain emerged from a study of control samples from healthy donors and cancer patients. The CDR3 runs to 14 residues. The germline V gene encodes CDR1 ENHRY and CDR2 SYGVKD. V trimming: 6 bases; J trimming: 11 bases; junction bases outside the gene matches: 13. Method: immunoSEQ multiplex PCR; TCRdb's copy keeps in-frame clones and lacks some. Of approximately 97,000 clones listed, approximately 80% were seen once; the top ten hold around 20%. The TCR sequence derives from a man between 25 and 39 years old in good health. V usage is TRBV10-3 and J usage is TRBJ1-1; 9 nucleotides align to TRBD1. Sequences were obtained from blood. The DNA for the CDR3 is TGTGCCATCAGGAAGACGGGACAGGGCCAGGGTGCTTTCTTT. It is translated as CAIRKTGQGQGAFF.